The rows below give T cell receptor beta chains drawn from one sample of a study of shared clonotypes between healthy human individuals. Profiled with immunoSEQ multiplex PCR; TCRdb holds only in-frame clones, not every one. Of over a million clones listed, 70% to 80% are singletons. The specimen was memory CD4+ T cells from PBMCs. The receptors here all came from a young man in good health. Some clones in this sample may be carry-over from other donors' samples. Each CDR3 is given with its conserved first and last residue.

CDR3aa	v_gene	j_gene	len
CASMQEVTGETQYF	TRBV2	TRBJ2-5	14
CAWSSRVGGAFF	TRBV30	TRBJ1-1	12
CASSSRLAGETQYF	TRBV7-6	TRBJ2-5	14
CAWSLAGGYEQYF	TRBV30	TRBJ2-7	13
CASSLDYNQPQHF	TRBV7-9	TRBJ1-5	13
CASSEGQITGELFF	TRBV6-1	TRBJ2-2	14
CASSLGGVNEQFF	TRBV7-2	TRBJ2-1	13
CASSLIGGNVVPSIPQHF	TRBV5-1	TRBJ1-5	18
CASSPSGASNQPQHF	TRBV18	TRBJ1-5	15
CASMRGGSNQPQHF	TRBV2	TRBJ1-5	14
CASSRTGAGEQYF	TRBV6-5	TRBJ2-7	13
CASSREGRYGYTF	TRBV6-1	TRBJ1-2	13
CASSANYGYTF	TRBV9	TRBJ1-2	11
CSVEGLAESSYEQYF	TRBV29-1	TRBJ2-7	15
CASTLQGARANEKLFF	TRBV28	TRBJ1-4	16
CASSPPQTGGRGYTF	TRBV18	TRBJ1-2	15
CASSPSGYTGELFF	TRBV7-2	TRBJ2-2	14
CASSYSTGNTEAFF	TRBV6-6	TRBJ1-1	14
CASTGGSGNYGYTF	TRBV2	TRBJ1-2	14
CATSPTGSPYNDEQYF	TRBV5-4	TRBJ2-7	16
CASSLGGKEWSYGYTF	TRBV5-5	TRBJ1-2	16
CASSAGLSYEQYF	TRBV2	TRBJ2-7	13
CASTPSSASSYNEQFF	TRBV9	TRBJ2-1	16
CASSYSGLAPYEQYF	TRBV6-6	TRBJ2-7	15
CASSPGRLAGNTIYF	TRBV28	TRBJ1-3	15
CASRVHATNEKLFF	TRBV6-1	TRBJ1-4	14
CASTSGAGVELFF	TRBV28	TRBJ2-2	13
CASSRGLSSSEQYF	TRBV11-3	TRBJ2-7	14
CASSYGMGNSPLHF	TRBV6-5	TRBJ1-6	14
CASRPGTGLETQYF	TRBV10-3	TRBJ2-5	14
CASSVAPRDSYEQYF	TRBV9	TRBJ2-7	15
CASSLRGSDTQYF	TRBV13	TRBJ2-3	13
CASSLTAGVGAYNEQFF	TRBV7-8	TRBJ2-1	17
CASSQNRQGAGIITEAFF	TRBV4-1	TRBJ1-1	18
CASSIREPGLGETQYF	TRBV19	TRBJ2-5	16
CASSSRGSDEKLFF	TRBV27	TRBJ1-4	14
CASSFSPGDTQYF	TRBV28	TRBJ2-3	13
CASSSRGFVTDTQYF	TRBV19	TRBJ2-3	15
CASSFMNTEAFF	TRBV28	TRBJ1-1	12
CASTTPGAGETQYF	TRBV28	TRBJ2-5	14
CASSPTSGSSYEQYF	TRBV6-4	TRBJ2-7	15
CATSRPDRDGNEQYF	TRBV15	TRBJ2-7	15
CASSSGQDYGYTF	TRBV11-2	TRBJ1-2	13
CACGTSGYEQYF	TRBV2	TRBJ2-7	12
CASSLGGVGAYNEQFF	TRBV7-2	TRBJ2-1	16
CASSDEEGAGSEQFF	TRBV6-4	TRBJ2-1	15
CASSRDPNQPQHF	TRBV18	TRBJ1-5	13
CASSTPSGSTDTQYF	TRBV4-2	TRBJ2-3	15
CASSPGTGEQPQHF	TRBV18	TRBJ1-5	14
CASKTDSGYEKLFF	TRBV10-3	TRBJ1-4	14
CASSLGPDSTDTQYF	TRBV11-2	TRBJ2-3	15
CASSRTPGAGTGELFF	TRBV7-9	TRBJ2-2	16
CASSGRDSSYEQYF	TRBV7-2	TRBJ2-7	14
CASSVGQEGTEAFF	TRBV9	TRBJ1-1	14
CASSFEQSNYGYTF	TRBV7-9	TRBJ1-2	14